This is a list of T cell receptor beta chains from one sample in a study of Ad26.COV2.S vaccination and SARS-CoV-2 variants. Measured with immunoSEQ multiplex PCR; TCRdb has only the in-frame clones, and not every one. This sample has roughly 300,000 clones, with roughly 90% found just once. This material consisted of peripheral blood, taken in a trial of Ad26.COV2.S vaccine versus placebo. The receptors were sampled from a person between 18 and 60 years old who received the Ad26.COV2.S COVID-19 vaccine or a placebo. The conserved cysteine and the conserved F or W are not part of the CDR3 here. Each record gives: J gene, V gene, CDR3 protein.

TRBJ2-2 TRBV28 ASTSGGLAGTGELF
TRBJ1-5 TRBV19 ASSMDTNQPQH
TRBJ1-4 TRBV5-1 ASSTGGGGEKLF
TRBJ2-1 TRBV5-1 ASSLAARSYNEQF
TRBJ2-4 TRBV28 ASRAPGLAGGPVAKNIQY
TRBJ2-5 TRBV5-1 ASSFTTGATQETQY
TRBJ2-7 TRBV4-1 ASSQLDMGLAGGDEQY
TRBJ1-6 TRBV19 ASSDAGQGRSPLH
TRBJ1-2 TRBV28 ASHSGQGFNYGYT
TRBJ1-6 TRBV6-2/TRBV6-3 ASSYGRWDNSPLH
TRBJ2-3 TRBV18 ASSPLRLAGGTDTQY
TRBJ2-1 TRBV28 ASTLGLDHYNEQF
TRBJ2-6 TRBV6-2/TRBV6-3 ASSYSTRPGRSGANVLT
TRBJ1-1 TRBV29-1 SADGQWNTEAF
TRBJ2-5 TRBV7-2 ASSRPGQEETQY
TRBJ2-3 TRBV28 ASSPTGEAGRDTQY
TRBJ1-2 TRBV29-1 SVGVGTGDGYT
TRBJ1-5 TRBV2 ASSVGYQPQH
TRBJ2-7 TRBV6-5 ASSRDWIYEQY
TRBJ2-7 TRBV19 ASSPGTSVEQY
TRBJ2-5 TRBV9 ASSVAVGQGQETQY
TRBJ2-3 TRBV7-2 ASSRGQSTDTQY
TRBJ1-4 TRBV7-8 ASSLGWTNEKLF